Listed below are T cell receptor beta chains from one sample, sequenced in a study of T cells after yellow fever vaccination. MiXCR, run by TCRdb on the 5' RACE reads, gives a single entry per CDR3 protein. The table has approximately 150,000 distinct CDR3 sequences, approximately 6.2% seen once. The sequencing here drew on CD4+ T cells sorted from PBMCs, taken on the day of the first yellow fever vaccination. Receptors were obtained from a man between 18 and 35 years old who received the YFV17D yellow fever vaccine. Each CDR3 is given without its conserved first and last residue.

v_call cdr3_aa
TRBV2 ASSENGRGYEQF
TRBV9 ASSVNQGAGYNEQF
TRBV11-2 ASSLDRGGLSQETQY
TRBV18 ASSPLSDLTEAF
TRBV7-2 ASSTTGTGNTIY
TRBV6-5 ASITTGTEDGYT
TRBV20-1 SASGTVTGDLF
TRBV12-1 ASSPPTGGHNEQF
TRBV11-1 ASWRGFPGPASDYGYT
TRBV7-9 ASSKRGQGTGNTEAF
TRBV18 ASSPPQGPNTGELF
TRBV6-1 ASSARDTGYGYT
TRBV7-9 ASSLVEGIGELF
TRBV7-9 AISPGPLCEQY
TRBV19 ASSPTSSYNEQF
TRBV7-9 ASTPGRDALLKQY
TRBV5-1 ASSPLDRGPSYEQY
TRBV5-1 ASSLMMGQNNEQF
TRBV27 ASSLSRTGYEQY
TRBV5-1 ASSPVEVETQY
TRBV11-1 ASNKAPNRQGSNTGELF
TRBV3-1 ASGIQGGETQY
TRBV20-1 SARVAGTYNEQF
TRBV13 ASSYYNPTGSETQY
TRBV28 ASSKGDRLGNIQY
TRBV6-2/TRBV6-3 ASSYAGISGKLF
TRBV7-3 ASSVGVAGGETQY
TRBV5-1 ASSLGTSGDTQY
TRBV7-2 ASRPAWGGEQF
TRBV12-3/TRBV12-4 ASSLPGHGAGELF
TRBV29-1 SVVGTGGERNIQY
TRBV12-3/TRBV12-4 ASSPEYNSPLH
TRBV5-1 ASSLGTGANSPLH
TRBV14 ASIQDPQRGGMDTQY
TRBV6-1 ASSDPGTTNEKLF
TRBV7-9 ASSLGTGAPWRQRGF
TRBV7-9 ASSLTGGGGYT
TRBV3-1 ASSLLYGYT
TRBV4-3 ASSQAIQGSSPLH
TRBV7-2 ASSLAGRYGYT
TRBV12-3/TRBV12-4 ASSRRTGTNTEAF
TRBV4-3 ASSQDAGRYTGELF
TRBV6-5 ASSLARGGERPSSYEQY
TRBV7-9 ASSPSGGLTAYEQY
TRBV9 ASSGGAPGANVLT
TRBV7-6 ASSLSSRSPLH
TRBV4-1 ASSQDPLNTEAF
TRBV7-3 ASSPPVSISGANVLT
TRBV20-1 SARAGDVYGYT
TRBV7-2 ATADDSGRRNTIY
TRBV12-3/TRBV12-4 ASSFRGAPYEQY
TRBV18 ASSPPGGVAKNIQY
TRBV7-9 ASSLSGPKNIQY
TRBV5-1 ASSENTGGTEAF
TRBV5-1 ASSLGTAGEETQY